The clone carrying this T cell receptor beta chain has a single count. The antigen remains undetermined. The data originate from a study of blood T cells in healthy people across ages. Study-level findings and limits: Getting older went along with TCR beta diversity per million T cells dropping roughly linearly.

This CDR3 is 13 amino acids long. Trimming left V 2 bases short and J 6 bases short, with 8 bases between. CDR1 is SGHTA and CDR2 is FQGNSA in the germline V gene. PCR was performed a second time for roughly 7 to 12 cycles using a sample-barcoded 5' primer and a J-beta primer mix. CDR3-containing paired-end reads numbered at least 2.5 million in each sample. TCRdb re-derived calls from the 5' RACE reads in MiXCR, one entry per CDR3 protein. The sample includes about 680,000 distinct CDR3 sequences, around 48% seen only once; the top ten take under 35%. The sample comprised blood. This chain joins TRBV7-2 and TRBJ2-1; D gene ambiguous. The origin of this receptor is a woman aged 60-75 years in good health. The CDR3 sequence is CASSLRDGNEQFF. CDR3 DNA: TGTGCCAGCAGCTTACGAGATGGCAATGAGCAGTTCTTC.